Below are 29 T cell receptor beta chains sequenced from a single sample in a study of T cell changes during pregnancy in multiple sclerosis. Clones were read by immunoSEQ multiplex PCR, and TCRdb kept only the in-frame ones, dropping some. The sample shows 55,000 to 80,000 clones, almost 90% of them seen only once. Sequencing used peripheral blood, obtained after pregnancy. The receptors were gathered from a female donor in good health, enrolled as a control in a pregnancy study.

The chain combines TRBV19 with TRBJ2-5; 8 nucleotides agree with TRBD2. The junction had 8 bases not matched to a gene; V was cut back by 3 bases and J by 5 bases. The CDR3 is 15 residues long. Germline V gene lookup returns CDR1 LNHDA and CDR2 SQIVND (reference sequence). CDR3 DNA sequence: TGTGCCAGTAGTATCGCGGGGGGAAGAGAGGAGACCCAGTACTTC. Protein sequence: CASSIAGGREETQYF.

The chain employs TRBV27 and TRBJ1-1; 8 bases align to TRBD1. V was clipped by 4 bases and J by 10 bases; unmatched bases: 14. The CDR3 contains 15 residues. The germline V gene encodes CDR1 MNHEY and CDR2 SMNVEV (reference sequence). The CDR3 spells CASSYGQGRLVGAFF. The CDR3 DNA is TGTGCCAGCAGTTACGGACAGGGACGACTTGTCGGAGCTTTCTTT.

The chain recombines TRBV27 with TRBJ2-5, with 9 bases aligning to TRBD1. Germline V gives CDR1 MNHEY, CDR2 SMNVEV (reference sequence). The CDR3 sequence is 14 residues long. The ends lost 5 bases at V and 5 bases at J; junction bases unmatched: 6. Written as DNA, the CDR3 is TGTGCCAGCAGTCTCGGGACAGGGACGGAGACCCAGTACTTC. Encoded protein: CASSLGTGTETQYF.

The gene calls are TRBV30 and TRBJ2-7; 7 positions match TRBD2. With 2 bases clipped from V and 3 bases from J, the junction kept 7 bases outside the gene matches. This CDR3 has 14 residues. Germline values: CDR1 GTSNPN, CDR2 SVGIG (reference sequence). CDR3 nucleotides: TGTGCCTGGAGTTCAGCAGCGGGGCTCTACGAGCAGTACTTC. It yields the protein CAWSSAAGLYEQYF.

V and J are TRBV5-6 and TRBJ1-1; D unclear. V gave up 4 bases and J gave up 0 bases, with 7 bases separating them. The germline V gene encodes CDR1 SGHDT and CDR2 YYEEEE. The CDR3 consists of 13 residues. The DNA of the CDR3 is TGTGCCAGCAGCGCGAAGATGAACACTGAAGCTTTCTTT. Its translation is CASSAKMNTEAFF.

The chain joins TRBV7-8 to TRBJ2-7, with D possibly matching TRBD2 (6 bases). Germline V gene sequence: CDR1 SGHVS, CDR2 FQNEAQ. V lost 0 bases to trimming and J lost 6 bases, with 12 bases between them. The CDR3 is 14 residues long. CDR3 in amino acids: CASSLAPGAGEQYF. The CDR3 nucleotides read TGTGCCAGCAGCTTAGCCCCCGGAGCGGGCGAGCAGTACTTC. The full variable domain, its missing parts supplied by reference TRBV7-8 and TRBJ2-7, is GAGVSQSPRYKVAKRGQDVALRCDPISGHVSLFWYQQALGQGPEFLTYFQNEAQLDKSGLPSDRFFAERPEGSVSTLKIQRTQQEDSAVYLCASSLAPGAGEQYFGPGTRLTVT.

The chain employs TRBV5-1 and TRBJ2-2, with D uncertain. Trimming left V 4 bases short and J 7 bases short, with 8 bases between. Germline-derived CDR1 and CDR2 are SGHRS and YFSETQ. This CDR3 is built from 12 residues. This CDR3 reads CASSPADGELFF. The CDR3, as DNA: TGCGCCAGCAGCCCCGCGGACGGGGAGCTGTTTTTT.

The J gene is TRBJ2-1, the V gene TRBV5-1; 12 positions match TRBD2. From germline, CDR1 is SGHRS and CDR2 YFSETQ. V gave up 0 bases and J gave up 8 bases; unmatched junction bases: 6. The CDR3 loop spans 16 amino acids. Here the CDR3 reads CASSLGAASGRDEQFF. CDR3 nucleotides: TGCGCCAGCAGCTTGGGGGCCGCTAGCGGGAGGGATGAGCAGTTCTTC.

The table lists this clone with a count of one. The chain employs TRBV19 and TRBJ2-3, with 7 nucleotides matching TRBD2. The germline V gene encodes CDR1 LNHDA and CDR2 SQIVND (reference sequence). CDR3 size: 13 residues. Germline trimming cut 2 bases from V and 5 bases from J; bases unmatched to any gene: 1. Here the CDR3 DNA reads TGTGCCAGTAGTATAACGGGAGGAGATACGCAGTATTTT. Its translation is CASSITGGDTQYF.

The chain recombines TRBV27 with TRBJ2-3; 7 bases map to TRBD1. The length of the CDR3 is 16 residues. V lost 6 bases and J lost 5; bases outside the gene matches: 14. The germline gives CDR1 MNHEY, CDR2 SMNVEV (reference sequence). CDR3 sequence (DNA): TGTGCCAGCAGGCGAACCGGGACAGACCTTCTAGATACGCAGTATTTT. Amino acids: CASRRTGTDLLDTQYF.

CDR3 sequence (DNA): TGCGCCAGCAGTGAGCGGGGGGTCGAGCAGTACTTC. Its protein product is CASSERGVEQYF. V is TRBV10-2 and J is TRBJ2-7, with TRBD2 matching 7 bases. V shed 2 bases, J shed 6 bases, and the junction held 1 base outside the gene matches. The length of the CDR3 is 12 residues. Per the germline V gene, CDR1 is WSHSY and CDR2 is SAAADI.

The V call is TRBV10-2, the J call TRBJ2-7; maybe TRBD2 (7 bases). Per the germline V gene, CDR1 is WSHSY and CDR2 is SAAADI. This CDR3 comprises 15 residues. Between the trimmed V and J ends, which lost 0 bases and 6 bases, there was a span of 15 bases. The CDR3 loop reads CASSESSFRGAEQYF. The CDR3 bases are TGCGCCAGCAGTGAGTCGAGTTTTCGGGGGGCCGAGCAGTACTTC.

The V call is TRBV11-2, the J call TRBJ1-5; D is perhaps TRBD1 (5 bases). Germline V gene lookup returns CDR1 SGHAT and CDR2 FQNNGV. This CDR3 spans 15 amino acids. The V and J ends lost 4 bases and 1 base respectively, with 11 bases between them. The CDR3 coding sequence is TGTGCCAGCAGCTATTCAGGGTCAAGCAATCAGCCCCAGCATTTT. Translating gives CASSYSGSSNQPQHF.

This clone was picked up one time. The DNA of the CDR3 is TGTGCCAGCAGCGCCGGCCCCGGGACAGGGGGCACTGAAGCTTTCTTT. It specifies CASSAGPGTGGTEAFF. The V call is TRBV9, the J call TRBJ1-1, with 11 bases matching TRBD1. Trimming at V came to 3 bases and at J to 4 bases, leaving 8 bases not matched to a gene. The germline CDR1 and CDR2 sequences are SGDLS and YYNGEE. This CDR3 comprises 16 residues.

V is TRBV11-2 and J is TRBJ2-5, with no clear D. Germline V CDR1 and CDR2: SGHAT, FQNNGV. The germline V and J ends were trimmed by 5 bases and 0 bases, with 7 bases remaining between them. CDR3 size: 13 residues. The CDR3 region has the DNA TGTGCCAGCAGCGTTACATACCAAGAGACCCAGTACTTC. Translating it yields CASSVTYQETQYF.

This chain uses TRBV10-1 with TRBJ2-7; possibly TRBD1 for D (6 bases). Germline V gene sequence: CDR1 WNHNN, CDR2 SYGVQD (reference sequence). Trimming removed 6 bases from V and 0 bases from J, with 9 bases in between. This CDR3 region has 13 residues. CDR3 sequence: CASSTDSSYEQYF. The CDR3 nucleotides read TGCGCCAGCAGCACGGACAGCTCCTACGAGCAGTACTTC.

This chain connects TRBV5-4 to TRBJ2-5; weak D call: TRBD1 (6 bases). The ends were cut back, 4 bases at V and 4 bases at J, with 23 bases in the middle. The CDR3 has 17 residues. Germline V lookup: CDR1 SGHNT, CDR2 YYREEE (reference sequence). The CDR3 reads CASSRPGTPTSGETQYF. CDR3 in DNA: TGTGCCAGCAGCCGACCCGGGACACCCACGAGCGGAGAGACCCAGTACTTC. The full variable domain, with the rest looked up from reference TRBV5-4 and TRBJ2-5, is ETGVTQSPTHLIKTRGQQVTLRCSSQSGHNTVSWYQQALGQGPQFIFQYYREEENGRGNFPPRFSGLQFPNYSSELNVNALELDDSALYLCASSRPGTPTSGETQYFGPGTRLLVL.

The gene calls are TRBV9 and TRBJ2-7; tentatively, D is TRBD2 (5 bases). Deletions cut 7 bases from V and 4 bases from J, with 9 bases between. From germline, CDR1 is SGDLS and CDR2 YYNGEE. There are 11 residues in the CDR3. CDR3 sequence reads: CASGSQYEQYF. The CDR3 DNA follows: TGTGCCAGCGGGAGTCAGTACGAGCAGTACTTC.

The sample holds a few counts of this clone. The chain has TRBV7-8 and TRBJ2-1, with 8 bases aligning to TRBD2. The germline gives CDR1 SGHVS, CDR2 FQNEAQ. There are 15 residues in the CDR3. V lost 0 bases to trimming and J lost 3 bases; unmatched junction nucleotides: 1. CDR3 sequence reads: CASSLAAGGYNEQFF. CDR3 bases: TGTGCCAGCAGCTTAGCGGCGGGAGGCTACAATGAGCAGTTCTTC.

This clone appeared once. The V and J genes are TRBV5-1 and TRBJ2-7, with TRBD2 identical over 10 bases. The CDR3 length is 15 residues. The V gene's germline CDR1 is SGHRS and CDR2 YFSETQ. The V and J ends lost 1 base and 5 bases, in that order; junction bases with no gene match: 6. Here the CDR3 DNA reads TGCGCCAGCAGCTTGCTAGCGGGAGTTCTCCACGAGCAGTACTTC. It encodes CASSLLAGVLHEQYF.

The CDR3 sequence: CASSPQAGVGEQYF. Written as DNA, the CDR3 is TGTGCCAGCAGCCCTCAAGCGGGAGTAGGGGAGCAGTACTTC. The chain has TRBV5-5 and TRBJ2-7, with 8 bases aligning to TRBD2. CDR3 length equals 14 residues. Trimming removed 4 bases from V and 7 bases from J; junction bases left unmatched: 10. Germline V gives CDR1 SGHKS, CDR2 YYEKEE (reference sequence).

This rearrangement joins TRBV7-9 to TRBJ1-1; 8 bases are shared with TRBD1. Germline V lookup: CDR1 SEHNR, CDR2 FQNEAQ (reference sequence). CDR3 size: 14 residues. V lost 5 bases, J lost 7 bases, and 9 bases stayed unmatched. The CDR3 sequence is CASSHRTGGFEAFF. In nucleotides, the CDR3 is TGTGCCAGCAGCCATCGTACAGGGGGGTTTGAAGCTTTCTTT.

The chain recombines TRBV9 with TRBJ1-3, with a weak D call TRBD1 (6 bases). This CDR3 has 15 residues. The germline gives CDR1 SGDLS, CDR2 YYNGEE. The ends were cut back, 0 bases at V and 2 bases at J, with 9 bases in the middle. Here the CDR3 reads CASSVGGGPGNTIYF. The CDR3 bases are TGTGCCAGCAGCGTAGGGGGGGGCCCTGGAAACACCATATATTTT.

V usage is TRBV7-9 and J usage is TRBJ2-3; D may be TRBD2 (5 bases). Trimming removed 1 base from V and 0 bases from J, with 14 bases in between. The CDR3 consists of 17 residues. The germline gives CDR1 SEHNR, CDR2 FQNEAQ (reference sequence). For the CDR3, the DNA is TGTGCCAGCAGCTTAGGGGTGTTAGCGCCAAGCACAGATACGCAGTATTTT. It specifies CASSLGVLAPSTDTQYF.

The CDR3 DNA is TGTGCCAGCAGCTCAGATAGCGGGAGAACCGCAGATACGCAGTATTTT. Residues: CASSSDSGRTADTQYF. The chain joins TRBV9 to TRBJ2-3; TRBD2 matches 9 bases. Germline-derived CDR1 and CDR2 are SGDLS and YYNGEE. This CDR3 spans 16 amino acids. The V segment lost 4 bases and the J segment 4 bases; nucleotides outside the gene matches: 10.

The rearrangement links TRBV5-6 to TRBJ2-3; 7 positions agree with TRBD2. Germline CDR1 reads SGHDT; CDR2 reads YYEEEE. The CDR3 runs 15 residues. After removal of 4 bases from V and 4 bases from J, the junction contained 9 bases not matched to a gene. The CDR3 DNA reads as TGTGCCAGCAGCACACGGGGGGAAGGGTCAGATACGCAGTATTTT. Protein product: CASSTRGEGSDTQYF.

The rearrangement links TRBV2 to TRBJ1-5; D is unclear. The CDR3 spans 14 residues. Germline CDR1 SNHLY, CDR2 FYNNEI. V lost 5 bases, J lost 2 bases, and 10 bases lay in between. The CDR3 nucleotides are TGTGCCAGCAGTCGGGAAGGAGGCAATCAGCCCCAGCATTTT. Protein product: CASSREGGNQPQHF. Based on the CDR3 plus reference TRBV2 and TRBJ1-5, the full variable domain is EPEVTQTPSHQVTQMGQEVILRCVPISNHLYFYWYRQILGQKVEFLVSFYNNEISEKSEIFDDQFSVERPDGSNFTLKIRSTKLEDSAMYFCASSREGGNQPQHFGDGTRLSIL.

The CDR3 protein is CASSLTPGLGTDTQYF. The CDR3 nucleotides are TGTGCCAGCAGCTTAACCCCGGGACTAGGGACAGATACGCAGTATTTT. V gene TRBV7-2 combines with J gene TRBJ2-3; 8 bases map to TRBD2. CDR1 and CDR2 from the germline V gene are SGHTA and FQGNSA. The junction had 7 bases not matched to a gene; V was cut back by 2 bases and J by 3 bases. CDR3 size: 16 residues.

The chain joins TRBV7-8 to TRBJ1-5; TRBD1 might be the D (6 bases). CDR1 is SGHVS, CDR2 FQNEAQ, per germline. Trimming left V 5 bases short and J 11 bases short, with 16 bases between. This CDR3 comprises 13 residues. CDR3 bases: TGTGCCAGCAGCCCCGCGGGGGCACACGCCCAGCATTTT. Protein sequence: CASSPAGAHAQHF. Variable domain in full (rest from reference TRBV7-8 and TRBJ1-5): GAGVSQSPRYKVAKRGQDVALRCDPISGHVSLFWYQQALGQGPEFLTYFQNEAQLDKSGLPSDRFFAERPEGSVSTLKIQRTQQEDSAVYLCASSPAGAHAQHFGDGTRLSIL.